This T cell receptor beta chain originates from a study of blood T cell repertoires in COVID-19. Study-wide context: T cells, B-cell-depleted T cells, or PBMCs provided the cDNA or gDNA that served as material.

Profiling relied on immunoSEQ multiplex PCR, and the TCRdb table lists in-frame clones only, not all of them. The sample shows 300,000 or so clones, approximately 87% of them seen only once. The CDR3 is made up of 15 amino acids. Germline values: CDR1 MNHNS, CDR2 SASEGT. The J segment lost 7 bases and the V segment lost 2 bases, leaving 6 bases of the junction unmatched. Material for sequencing was peripheral blood. This chain connects TRBV6-1 to TRBJ1-5; 9 nucleotides align to TRBD1. This sequence was found in a woman under 40 with COVID-19, enrolled during active disease. The CDR3 reads CASSEIDRGEQPQHF. The DNA for the CDR3 is TGTGCCAGCAGTGAAATCGACAGGGGGGAGCAGCCCCAGCATTTT.